Shown below are 13 T cell receptor beta chains from a single sample sequenced in a study of blood T cell repertoires in COVID-19. Only in-frame clones appear in the TCRdb table, and some are missing; sequencing was by immunoSEQ multiplex PCR. The data hold 45,000 to 55,000 clones, with under 90% observed a single time. Sequenced input: peripheral blood. The receptors shown here come from a human donor in a cohort sampled during active COVID-19.

The chain couples TRBV6-1 to TRBJ1-2, with 8 positions matching TRBD1. Trimming removed 0 bases from V and 5 bases from J; junction bases left unmatched: 8. The CDR3 contains 16 residues. Germline V gene sequence: CDR1 MNHNS, CDR2 SASEGT. CDR3 bases: TGTGCCAGCAGTGAAGCGGAAGTAGGACAGGGATATGGCTACACCTTC. Translated: CASSEAEVGQGYGYTF.

The gene calls are TRBV7-3 and TRBJ1-3; TRBD1 is a possible D gene (6 bases). The CDR3 is 15 residues long. Trimming took 3 bases from V and 4 from J, leaving 13 bases between them. Per germline, CDR1 SGHTA and CDR2 FQGTGA. CDR3 sequence (DNA): TGTGCCAGCAGCTTGGGTGGGGGCGCGGGAAACACCATATATTTT. This codes for CASSLGGGAGNTIYF.

The chain recombines TRBV27 with TRBJ2-5, with D tentatively TRBD1 (5 bases). Germline V lookup: CDR1 MNHEY, CDR2 SMNVEV (reference sequence). V was pared by 2 bases and J by 1 base, with 11 bases between. CDR3 length: 15 residues. The CDR3 is CASSLMGQIQETQYF. The CDR3 nucleotides are TGTGCCAGCAGTTTAATGGGGCAGATCCAAGAGACCCAGTACTTC.

The chain has TRBV4-1 and TRBJ2-7, with TRBD1 as a possible D gene (5 bases). V was shortened by 2 bases and J by 6 bases, with 23 bases between the two germline ends. The CDR3 has 17 residues. Germline-derived CDR1 and CDR2 are MGHRA and YSYEKL. As DNA, the CDR3 is TGCGCCAGCAGCCAAAAACAACGGGCAGGGAACATAGCCGAGCAGTACTTC. Translation: CASSQKQRAGNIAEQYF.

V is TRBV7-9 and J is TRBJ1-6; 8 nucleotides align to TRBD1. Germline CDR1 reads SEHNR; CDR2 reads FQNEAQ (reference sequence). The CDR3 is 14 residues long. V lost 5 bases, J lost 8 bases, and 5 bases stayed unmatched. CDR3 sequence (DNA): TGTGCCAGCAGCCCCCAGGGGGCGGATTCACCCCTCCACTTT. Amino acids: CASSPQGADSPLHF.

The chain uses TRBV27 and TRBJ1-1, with D uncertain. There are 14 residues in the CDR3. V lost 7 bases to trimming and J lost 0 bases, with 12 bases between them. Germline V lookup: CDR1 MNHEY, CDR2 SMNVEV (reference sequence). The CDR3 nucleotides are TGTGCCAGCATCAATGTTGGCATGAACACTGAAGCTTTCTTT. This codes for CASINVGMNTEAFF.

The chain employs TRBV6-2 or TRBV6-3 and TRBJ2-7; 15 bases align to TRBD2. The J segment lost 0 bases and the V segment lost 2 bases, leaving 5 bases of the junction unmatched. The germline gives CDR1 MNHEY, CDR2 SVGEGT. This CDR3 region has 18 residues. The chain's CDR3 is CASSYQRTSGRDSYEQYF. DNA for the CDR3: TGTGCCAGCAGTTACCAGCGGACTAGCGGGAGGGACTCCTACGAGCAGTACTTC.

The chain has TRBV21-1 and TRBJ2-3; whether TRBD1, the table's D call, matches the DNA was not checked. TRBV21-1 has pseudogene status. The CDR3 is made up of 18 amino acids. CDR3 residues: CASSRGRDRANGTDTQYF. The CDR3, as DNA: TGTGCCAGCAGCAGAGGGAGGGACAGGGCAAACGGCACAGATACGCAGTATTTT.

This chain uses TRBV28 with TRBJ1-1; no reliable D call. Germline lookup yields CDR1 MDHEN and CDR2 SYDVKM. The CDR3 runs to 12 residues. Trimming left V 7 bases short and J 3 bases short, with 9 bases between. CDR3 DNA sequence: TGTGCCAGCACCCCAACTCACACTGAAGCTTTCTTT. It yields the protein CASTPTHTEAFF. Using reference TRBV28 and TRBJ1-1 for the parts outside the CDR3, the full variable domain is DVKVTQSSRYLVKRTGEKVFLECVQDMDHENMFWYRQDPGLGLRLIYFSYDVKMKEKGDIPEGYSVSREKKERFSLILESASTNQTSMYLCASTPTHTEAFFGQGTRLTVV.

The V call is TRBV7-2, the J call TRBJ2-5, with TRBD1 matching over 7 bases. The junction had 6 bases not matched to a gene; V was cut back by 5 bases and J by 0 bases. There are 15 residues in the CDR3. Germline V gene data show CDR1 as SGHTA and CDR2 as FQGNSA. The CDR3 region is CASSTGTVYQETQYF. CDR3 sequence (DNA): TGTGCCAGCAGCACCGGGACAGTGTACCAAGAGACCCAGTACTTC. The full variable domain, in which reference TRBV7-2 and TRBJ2-5 provide the parts outside the CDR3, is GAGVSQSPSNKVTEKGKDVELRCDPISGHTALYWYRQSLGQGLEFLIYFQGNSAPDKSGLPSDRFSAERTGGSVSTLTIQRTQQEDSAVYLCASSTGTVYQETQYFGPGTRLLVL.

This clone has more than one count but fewer than ten. V usage is TRBV10-3 and J usage is TRBJ1-5, with 8 bases aligning to TRBD1. The CDR3 sequence is 14 residues long. The V segment lost 8 bases and the J segment 4 bases; nucleotides outside the gene matches: 7. Germline loops: CDR1 ENHRY, CDR2 SYGVKD. CDR3 nucleotide sequence: TGTGCCATCGGCAGGGGGCAAGGGAATCAGCCCCAGCATTTT. It encodes CAIGRGQGNQPQHF.

The chain employs TRBV19 and TRBJ2-2; a possible D gene is TRBD2 (6 bases). Germline V lookup: CDR1 LNHDA, CDR2 SQIVND (reference sequence). Trimming shortened V by 6 bases and J by 2 bases, and 13 bases separated the two germline ends. This CDR3 has 15 amino acids. CDR3 nucleotide sequence: TGTGCCAGTAGGACTAGGGAAGGCAACACCGGGGAGCTGTTTTTT. This encodes CASRTREGNTGELFF.

The gene calls are TRBV5-1 and TRBJ1-4, with 10 bases lining up with TRBD1. The CDR3 covers 16 residues. J was trimmed by 3 bases and V by 0 bases; bases with no gene match: 2. Germline-derived CDR1 and CDR2 are SGHRS and YFSETQ. CDR3 loop: CASSLGQGAANEKLFF. The CDR3 nucleotides are TGCGCCAGCAGCTTGGGACAGGGGGCTGCTAATGAAAAACTGTTTTTT.